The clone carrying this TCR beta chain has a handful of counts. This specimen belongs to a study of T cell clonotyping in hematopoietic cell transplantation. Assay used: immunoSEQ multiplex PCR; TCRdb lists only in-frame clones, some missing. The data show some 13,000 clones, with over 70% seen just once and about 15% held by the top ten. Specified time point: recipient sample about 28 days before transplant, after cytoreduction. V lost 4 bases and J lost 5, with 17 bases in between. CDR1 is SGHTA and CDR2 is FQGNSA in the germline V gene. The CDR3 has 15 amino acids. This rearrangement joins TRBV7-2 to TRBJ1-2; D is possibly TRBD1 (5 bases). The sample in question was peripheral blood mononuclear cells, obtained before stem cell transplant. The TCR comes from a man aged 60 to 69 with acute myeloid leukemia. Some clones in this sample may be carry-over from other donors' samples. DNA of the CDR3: TGTGCCAGCAGCTCCTCGGGACGGCTGACTTATGGCTACACCTTC. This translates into CASSSSGRLTYGYTF.